This is a list of T cell receptor beta chains from one sample in a study of blood T cells in healthy people across ages. Via MiXCR, TCRdb re-called the 5' RACE reads, giving one row per CDR3 protein. The sample has about 280,000 distinct CDR3 sequences; roughly 29% are singletons. Sequenced input: blood. These receptors all come from a woman in her seventies in good health. Each CDR3 is given with its conserved first and last residue. Each record gives: clone size, J gene, V gene, D gene, CDR3 protein, CDR3 DNA. D genes are given only for firm matches. Some rows mark clone size as missing; the rest say once, few, many or name a class of expanded clone.

few | TRBJ1-4 | TRBV5-1 | . | CASSLGAGWKTNEKLFF | TGCGCCAGCAGCTTGGGGGCAGGGTGGAAGACTAATGAAAAACTGTTTTTT
. | TRBJ1-5 | TRBV28 | . | CASSLPQKPQHF | TGTGCCAGCAGTTTACCCCAAAAGCCCCAGCATTTT
few | TRBJ2-7 | TRBV5-1 | TRBD2 | CASSSQTSLAGTEQYF | TGCGCCAGCAGCTCGCAAACGTCACTAGCGGGTACCGAGCAGTACTTC
once | TRBJ2-3 | TRBV20-1 | TRBD1 | CSARDRTGTRITQYF | TGCAGTGCTAGAGATCGGACAGGGACGAGGATTACGCAGTATTTT
few | TRBJ2-2 | TRBV7-7 | TRBD2 | CASSLAGTAAAGELFF | TGTGCTAGCAGCTTAGCGGGAACAGCCGCGGCCGGGGAGCTGTTTTTT
. | TRBJ1-1 | TRBV28 | . | CASSFGQTNTEAFF | TGTGCCAGCAGTTTCGGGCAAACGAACACTGAAGCTTTCTTT
. | TRBJ2-3 | TRBV28 | . | CASSETDTQYF | TGTGCCAGCAGCGAGACAGATACGCAGTATTTT
few | TRBJ2-5 | TRBV20-1 | . | CSAIDGVQETQYF | TGCAGTGCCATCGACGGAGTCCAAGAGACCCAGTACTTC
. | TRBJ1-2 | TRBV20-1 | TRBD1 | CSARDQQGAREGYTF | TGCAGTGCTAGAGATCAACAGGGGGCGCGGGAGGGCTACACCTTC
once | TRBJ2-1 | TRBV12-3/TRBV12-4 | TRBD2 | CASSRAGWGNEQFF | TGTGCCAGCAGCCGAGCGGGATGGGGGAATGAGCAGTTCTTC
many | TRBJ2-5 | TRBV29-1 | . | CSAQDPYQETQYF | TGCAGCGCACAGGACCCGTACCAAGAGACCCAGTACTTC
few | TRBJ2-7 | TRBV27 | . | CASSSGSIAYEQYF | TGTGCCAGCAGTTCGGGGTCCATAGCCTACGAGCAGTACTTC
many | TRBJ2-7 | TRBV5-1 | . | CASSLAGTSYEQYF | TGTGCCAGCAGCCTCGCCGGAACTTCCTACGAGCAGTACTTC
few | TRBJ2-5 | TRBV6-1 | . | CASSESGTVEKQYF | TGTGCCAGCAGTGAATCCGGGACGGTGGAAAAGCAGTACTTC
. | TRBJ2-2 | TRBV19 | . | CASSIGGGLGFTGELFF | TGTGCCAGTAGTATCGGTGGGGGGCTCGGTTTCACCGGGGAGCTGTTTTTT
. | TRBJ1-2 | TRBV6-1 | . | CASSPVLNYGYTF | TGTGCCAGCAGTCCCGTGCTCAACTATGGCTACACCTTC
many | TRBJ2-1 | TRBV20-1 | TRBD2 | CSERSGDYQFF | TGCAGTGAGAGGTCTGGGGACTACCAGTTCTTC
. | TRBJ2-6 | TRBV4-1 | . | CASSQDPGGANVLTF | TGCGCCAGCAGCCAAGATCCGGGTGGGGCCAACGTCCTGACTTTC
. | TRBJ2-5 | TRBV4-2 | TRBD1 | CASSQPGQLQETQYF | TGTGCCAGCAGCCAGCCGGGACAGCTCCAAGAGACCCAGTACTTC
few | TRBJ2-2 | TRBV20-1 | . | CSATGTDTGELFF | TGCAGTGCTACCGGGACGGACACCGGGGAGCTGTTTTTT
many | TRBJ1-1 | TRBV29-1 | . | CSATNTEAFF | TGCAGCGCTACTAACACTGAAGCTTTCTTT
. | TRBJ1-4 | TRBV20-1 | . | CSARDRRAGEKLFF | TGCAGTGCTAGAGATCGGCGCGCGGGTGAAAAACTGTTTTTT
. | TRBJ2-1 | TRBV7-2 | . | CASSPFGLYNEQFF | TGTGCCAGCAGTCCCTTTGGACTATACAATGAGCAGTTCTTC
. | TRBJ2-4 | TRBV7-8 | . | CASSLKDLQNIQYF | TGTGCCAGCAGCTTAAAGGATCTCCAAAACATTCAGTACTTC
many | TRBJ2-5 | TRBV25-1 | . | CATGTDITTQYF | TGTGCCACGGGGACTGATATCACGACCCAGTACTTC
. | TRBJ2-7 | TRBV15 | TRBD1 | CATSRTGQLREQYF | TGTGCCACCAGCAGGACAGGGCAACTTCGGGAGCAGTACTTC
. | TRBJ2-5 | TRBV15 | . | CATSNSRKGFQETQYF | TGTGCCACCAGCAATTCAAGAAAGGGATTCCAAGAGACCCAGTACTTC
. | TRBJ2-1 | TRBV5-1 | TRBD2 | CASSPGLAGGAYNEQFF | TGCGCCAGCAGCCCCGGACTAGCGGGGGGGGCCTACAATGAGCAGTTCTTC
. | TRBJ2-1 | TRBV2 | . | CASSILQANEQFF | TGTGCCAGCAGTATCCTTCAAGCGAATGAGCAGTTCTTC
. | TRBJ2-1 | TRBV3-1 | . | CASSQDINEQFF | TGTGCCAGCAGCCAAGACATCAATGAGCAGTTCTTC
. | TRBJ1-3 | TRBV18 | . | CASSPDVLSGNTIYF | TGTGCCAGCTCACCTGACGTACTATCTGGAAACACCATATATTTT
. | TRBJ2-5 | TRBV5-1 | TRBD2 | CASSLLAGERAETQYF | TGCGCCAGCAGCCTTCTAGCGGGAGAGCGGGCAGAGACCCAGTACTTC
few | TRBJ2-5 | TRBV4-1 | TRBD1 | CASSQPRQGLKQETQYF | TGCGCCAGCAGCCAACCGAGACAGGGCTTGAAGCAAGAGACCCAGTACTTC
. | TRBJ2-5 | TRBV7-8 | TRBD2 | CASSLHSGAQETQYF | TGTGCCAGCAGCCTCCATAGCGGGGCTCAAGAGACCCAGTACTTC
few | TRBJ2-1 | TRBV3-1 | . | CASRNRAVDEQFF | TGTGCCAGCAGAAACAGGGCCGTCGATGAGCAGTTCTTC
once | TRBJ1-1 | TRBV10-3 | . | CAISENREEAFF | TGTGCCATCAGTGAGAACCGAGAGGAAGCTTTCTTT
few | TRBJ2-7 | TRBV20-1 | . | CSVVAGTKQYF | TGCAGTGTTGTGGCCGGGACAAAGCAGTACTTC
. | TRBJ1-4 | TRBV5-1 | . | CASSLTLQGEKLFF | TGCGCCAGCAGCTTAACCCTACAGGGAGAAAAACTGTTTTTT
few | TRBJ1-6 | TRBV2 | TRBD1 | CASTRDRGPKNSPLHF | TGTGCCAGCACGCGGGACAGGGGGCCCAAAAATTCACCCCTCCACTTT
once | TRBJ2-1 | TRBV6-2/TRBV6-3 | TRBD2 | CASSYFGGGVQGDYGISYNEQFF | TGTGCCAGCAGTTACTTCGGTGGGGGGGTTCAAGGTGATTACGGGATCTCCTACAATGAGCAGTTCTTC
. | TRBJ2-7 | TRBV25-1 | TRBD1 | CASSGEVGTGRYEQYF | TGTGCCAGCAGTGGGGAGGTGGGGACAGGGAGGTACGAGCAGTACTTC
. | TRBJ2-1 | TRBV19 | TRBD2 | CASSMTSGNPPNEQFF | TGTGCCAGTAGTATGACTAGCGGGAACCCCCCCAATGAGCAGTTCTTC
. | TRBJ2-7 | TRBV24-1 | TRBD2 | CATSDPGLAGDEQYF | TGTGCCACCAGTGATCCCGGACTAGCGGGAGATGAGCAGTACTTC
few | TRBJ1-2 | TRBV6-4 | . | CASRESDRSNYGYTF | TGTGCCAGCAGAGAATCGGACAGAAGTAACTATGGCTACACCTTC
. | TRBJ2-7 | TRBV6-5 | TRBD2 | CASSRAGVAHGQYF | TGTGCCAGCAGCCGCGCGGGAGTTGCCCACGGGCAGTACTTC
few | TRBJ1-2 | TRBV5-4 | . | CASSPDLLGLGYTF | TGTGCCAGCAGCCCGGACCTTCTTGGCCTTGGCTACACCTTC
. | TRBJ2-2 | TRBV5-1 | . | CASSLEGSLKAGELFF | TGCGCCAGCAGCTTGGAGGGGTCCTTAAAGGCCGGGGAGCTGTTTTTT
. | TRBJ1-2 | TRBV2 | TRBD1 | CASMGGQKNYGYTF | TGTGCCAGCATGGGGGGACAGAAGAACTATGGCTACACCTTC
few | TRBJ1-6 | TRBV5-5 | . | CASSLGPGDSPLHF | TGTGCCAGCAGCTTGGGCCCCGGGGATTCACCCCTCCACTTT
. | TRBJ1-2 | TRBV14 | . | CASAQQANYGYAF | TGTGCCAGCGCCCAACAAGCTAACTATGGCTACGCCTTC
few | TRBJ2-2 | TRBV28 | . | CTTSWGSPGELFF | TGTACCACCAGCTGGGGATCCCCCGGGGAGCTGTTTTTT